The T cell receptor beta chain under discussion was sequenced for a study of CD8 T cells in ankylosing spondylitis. Remarks on this clonotype: What it recognizes is unknown.

V was pared by 1 base and J by 5 bases, with 11 bases between. Germline V gene sequence: CDR1 SGHTA, CDR2 FQGNSA. The CDR3 runs 14 residues. TCRdb re-called the 5' RACE reads with MiXCR, one entry per CDR3 protein. The table has a few hundred thousand distinct CDR3 sequences, around 24% seen once; the top ten hold about a sixth. Study-wide points: Characteristic of ankylosing spondylitis blood, it appeared, was a TCR beta motif comprising several highly homologous variants.

The genes are TRBV7-2 and TRBJ1-1; D gene ambiguous. Sequenced material: blood, either unsorted or a sorted T cell fraction (not recorded which). This clonotype originated in a male donor with ankylosing spondylitis. CDR3 DNA: TGTGCCAGCAGCTTAGGGCAGGTGGTAACTGAAGCTTTCTTT. Protein: CASSLGQVVTEAFF.